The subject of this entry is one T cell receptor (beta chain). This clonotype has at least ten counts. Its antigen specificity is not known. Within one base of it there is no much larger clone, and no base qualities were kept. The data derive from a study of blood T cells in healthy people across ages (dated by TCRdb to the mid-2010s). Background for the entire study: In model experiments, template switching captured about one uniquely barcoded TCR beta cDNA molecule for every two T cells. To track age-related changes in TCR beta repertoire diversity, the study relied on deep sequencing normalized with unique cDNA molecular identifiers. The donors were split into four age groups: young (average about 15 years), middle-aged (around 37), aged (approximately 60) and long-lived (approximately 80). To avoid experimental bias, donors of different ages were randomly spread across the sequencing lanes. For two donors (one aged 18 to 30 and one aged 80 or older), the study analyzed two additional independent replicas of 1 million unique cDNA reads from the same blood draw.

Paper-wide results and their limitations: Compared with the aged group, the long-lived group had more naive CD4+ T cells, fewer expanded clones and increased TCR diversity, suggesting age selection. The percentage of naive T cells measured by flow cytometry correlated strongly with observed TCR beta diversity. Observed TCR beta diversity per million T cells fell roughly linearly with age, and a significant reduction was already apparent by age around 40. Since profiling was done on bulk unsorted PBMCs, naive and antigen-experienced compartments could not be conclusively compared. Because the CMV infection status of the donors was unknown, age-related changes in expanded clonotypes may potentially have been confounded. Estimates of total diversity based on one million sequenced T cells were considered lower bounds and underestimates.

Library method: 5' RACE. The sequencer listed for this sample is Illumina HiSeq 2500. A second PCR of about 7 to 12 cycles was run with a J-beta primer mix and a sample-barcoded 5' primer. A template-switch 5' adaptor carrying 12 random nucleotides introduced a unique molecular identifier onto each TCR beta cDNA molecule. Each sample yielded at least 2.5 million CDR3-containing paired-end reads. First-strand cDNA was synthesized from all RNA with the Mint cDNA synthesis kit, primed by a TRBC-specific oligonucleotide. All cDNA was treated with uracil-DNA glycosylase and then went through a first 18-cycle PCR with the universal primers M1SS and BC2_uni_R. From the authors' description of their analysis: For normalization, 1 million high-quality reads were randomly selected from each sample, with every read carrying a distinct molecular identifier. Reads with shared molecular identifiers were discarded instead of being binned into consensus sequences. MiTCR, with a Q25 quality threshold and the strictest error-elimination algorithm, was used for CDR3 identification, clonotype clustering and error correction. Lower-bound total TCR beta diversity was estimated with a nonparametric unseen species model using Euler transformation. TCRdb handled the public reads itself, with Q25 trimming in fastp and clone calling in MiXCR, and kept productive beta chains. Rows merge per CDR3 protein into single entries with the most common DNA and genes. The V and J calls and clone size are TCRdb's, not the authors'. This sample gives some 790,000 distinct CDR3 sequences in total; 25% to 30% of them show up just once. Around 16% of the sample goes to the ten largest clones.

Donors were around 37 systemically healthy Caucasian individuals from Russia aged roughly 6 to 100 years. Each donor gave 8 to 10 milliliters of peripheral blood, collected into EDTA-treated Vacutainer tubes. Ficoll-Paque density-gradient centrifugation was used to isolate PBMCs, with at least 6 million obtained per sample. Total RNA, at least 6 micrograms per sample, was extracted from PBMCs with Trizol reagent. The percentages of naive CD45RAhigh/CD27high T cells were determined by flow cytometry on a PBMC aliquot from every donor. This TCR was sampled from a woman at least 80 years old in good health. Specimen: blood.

CDR3 reads: CSVEGLGGANVLTF. The bases read TGCAGCGTAGAGGGGTTGGGAGGGGCCAACGTCCTGACTTTC. Recombination joined TRBV29-1 with TRBJ2-6, with the D call perhaps TRBD1 or TRBD2, as 5 bases match in each case. There are 14 amino acids in the CDR3, from cysteine to phenylalanine inclusive. The kept DNA is CDR3 alone, 42 bases in frame from the first base. V loses 6 bases of germline sequence and J loses 4 bases, and the interval between the two ends is 13 bases. The germline V gene specifies SQVTM as CDR1 and ANQGSEA as CDR2.